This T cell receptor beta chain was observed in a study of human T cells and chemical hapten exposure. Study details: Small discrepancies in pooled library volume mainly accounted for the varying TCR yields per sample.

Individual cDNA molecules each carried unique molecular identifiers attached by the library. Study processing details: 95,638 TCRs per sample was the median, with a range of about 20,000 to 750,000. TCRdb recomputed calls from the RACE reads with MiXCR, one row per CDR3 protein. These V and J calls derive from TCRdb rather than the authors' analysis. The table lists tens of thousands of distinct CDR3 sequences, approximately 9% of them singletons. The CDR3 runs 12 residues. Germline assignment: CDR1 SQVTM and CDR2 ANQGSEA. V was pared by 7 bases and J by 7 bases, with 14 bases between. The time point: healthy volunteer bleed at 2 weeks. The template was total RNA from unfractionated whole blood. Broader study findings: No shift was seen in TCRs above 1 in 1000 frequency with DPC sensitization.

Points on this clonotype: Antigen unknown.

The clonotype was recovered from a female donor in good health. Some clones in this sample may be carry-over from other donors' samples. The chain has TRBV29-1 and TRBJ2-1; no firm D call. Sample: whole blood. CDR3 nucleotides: TGCAGCGCCCATATAGGGTTGAATGAGCAGTTCTTC. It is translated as CSAHIGLNEQFF.